This TCR beta chain was captured in a study of regulatory T cells in long-lasting Graves disease. With regard to this clonotype: The antigen is undetermined.

V was shortened by 8 bases and J by 5 bases, with 20 bases between the two germline ends. The germline gives CDR1 SGHTA, CDR2 FQGTGA. The CDR3 is made up of 15 amino acids. Assembly of TCR beta libraries relied on iRepertoire HTBI primers together with Arm-PCR of CDR3 regions. From the multiplex PCR reads, TCRdb called clonotypes with MiXCR, one entry per CDR3 protein. The top ten hold approximately 18% of the sample, which has fewer than 650,000 distinct CDR3 sequences, about 16% seen once. The study's findings and limits: Persistent disease showed a preference for TRBV28, TRBJ1-2 and TRBJ2-5.

The time point is: newly diagnosed GD, antithyroid drugs for less than 3 months. RNA isolated from PBMCs was used to make the TCR library. About 8.8 milliliters of peripheral blood went into EDTA tubes. The same data also went into a second study, on T cells in Graves' hyperthyroidism and ophthalmopathy. From that report: Subjects aged 18 to 65 presented with newly diagnosed hyperthyroidism of less than 2 months' duration. It was a median approximately 6 months before onset that the model predicted ophthalmopathy.

The chain combines TRBV7-3 with TRBJ2-3; D call uncertain. The sample consisted of peripheral blood mononuclear cells (PBMCs), taken at new diagnosis, from a patient treated with antithyroid drugs. The clonotype originates from a woman in her twenties or thirties with Graves disease. The CDR3: CASAVGAERRDTQYF. CDR3 sequence (DNA): TGTGCCAGCGCCGTCGGCGCTGAAAGGCGAGATACGCAGTATTTT.